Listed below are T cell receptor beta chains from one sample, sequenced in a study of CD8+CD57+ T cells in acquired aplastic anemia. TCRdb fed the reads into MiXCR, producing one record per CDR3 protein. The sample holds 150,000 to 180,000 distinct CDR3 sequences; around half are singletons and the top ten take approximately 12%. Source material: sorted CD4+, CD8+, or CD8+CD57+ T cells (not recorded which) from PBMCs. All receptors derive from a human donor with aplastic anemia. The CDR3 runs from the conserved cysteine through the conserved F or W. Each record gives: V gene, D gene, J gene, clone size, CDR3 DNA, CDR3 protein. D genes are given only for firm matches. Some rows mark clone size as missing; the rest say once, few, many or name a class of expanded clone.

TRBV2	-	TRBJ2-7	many	TGTGCCACGCGTGGGGGGTTTTACGAGCAGTACTTC	CATRGGFYEQYF
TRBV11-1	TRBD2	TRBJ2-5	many	TGTGCCAGCAGGGGAACTAGCGGGGAACCCAGAAAGGAGACCCAGTACTTC	CASRGTSGEPRKETQYF
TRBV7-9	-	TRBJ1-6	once	TGTGCCGCCGCTGCCAGGGGTGGTAATTCACCCCTCCACTTT	CAAAARGGNSPLHF
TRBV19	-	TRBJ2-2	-	TGTGCCAGTACCCTGTTCGGAACCGGGGAGCTGTTTTTT	CASTLFGTGELFF
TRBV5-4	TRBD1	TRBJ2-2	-	TGTGCCAGCACTGGGACAGGGACGAACACCGGGGAGCTGTTTTTT	CASTGTGTNTGELFF
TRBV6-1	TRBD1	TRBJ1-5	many	TGTGCCAGCAGCCCTGAGGGACAGGGCAATCAGCCCCAGCATTTT	CASSPEGQGNQPQHF
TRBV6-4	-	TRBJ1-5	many	TGTGCCAGCAGGTCCCAGCATTTT	CASRSQHF
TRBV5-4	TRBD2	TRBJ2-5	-	TGTGCCAGCAGCTCGGGGACTAGCGGGGTGGAGACCCAGTACTTC	CASSSGTSGVETQYF
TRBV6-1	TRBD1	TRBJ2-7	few	TGTGCCAGCAGTGAAAGGGACAGCTCCTACGAGCAGTACTTC	CASSERDSSYEQYF
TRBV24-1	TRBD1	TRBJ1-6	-	TGTGCCACCAGGGGGACAGGGGAGATGTCACCCCTCCACTTT	CATRGTGEMSPLHF
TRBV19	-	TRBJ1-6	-	TGTGCCAGTAGTATGGTCAGGGAAACCGGTTCACCCCTCCACTTT	CASSMVRETGSPLHF
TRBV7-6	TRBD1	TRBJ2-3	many	TGTGCCAGCAGCTTGGGACCACAGGGGATAGATACGCAGTATTTT	CASSLGPQGIDTQYF
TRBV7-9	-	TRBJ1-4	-	TGTGCCTTCGGGGGTAATGAAAAACTGTTTTTT	CAFGGNEKLFF
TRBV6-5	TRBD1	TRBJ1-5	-	TGTGCCAGCAGTTTTGACAGGGACCAGCCCCAGCATTTT	CASSFDRDQPQHF
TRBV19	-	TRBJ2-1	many	TGTGCCAGTAGTCGTAAACCCAGGGTGTTGTTGTACAATGAGCAGTTCTTC	CASSRKPRVLLYNEQFF
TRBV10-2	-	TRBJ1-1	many	TGCGCCAGCTCCTCGACTTGGCGGACTGAAGCTTTCTTT	CASSSTWRTEAFF
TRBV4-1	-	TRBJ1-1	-	TGTGCCAGCAGCTTAAGGGGTGAACTGAACACTGAAGCTTTCTTT	CASSLRGELNTEAFF
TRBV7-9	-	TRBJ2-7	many	TGTGCCAGCAGTTTGATTCTGGGGGACGAGCAGTACTTC	CASSLILGDEQYF
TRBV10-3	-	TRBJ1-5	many	TGTGCCATCAGTGATCCCGAGGGGAATCAGCCCCAGCATTTT	CAISDPEGNQPQHF
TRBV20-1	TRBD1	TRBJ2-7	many	TGCAGTGCTAGAGATACCGGGACAGGATACTACGAGCAGTACTTC	CSARDTGTGYYEQYF
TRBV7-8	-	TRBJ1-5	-	TGTGCCAGCAGCTTAGCGGGATTCGGTCAGCCCCAGCATTTT	CASSLAGFGQPQHF
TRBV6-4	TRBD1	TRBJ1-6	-	TGTGCCAGCAGTGACTCGCGGGACAGAAATTCACCCCTCCACTTT	CASSDSRDRNSPLHF
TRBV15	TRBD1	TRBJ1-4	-	TGTGCCACCAGCAGTTACACCGGGACAGGGGCGGATGAAAAACTGTTTTTT	CATSSYTGTGADEKLFF
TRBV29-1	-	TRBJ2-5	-	TGCAGCGTTGAGGGGGTAGCGGTTATCCAAGAGACCCAGTACTTC	CSVEGVAVIQETQYF
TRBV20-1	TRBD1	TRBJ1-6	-	TGCAGTGACAGACAGGGGACTTCACCCCTCCACTTT	CSDRQGTSPLHF
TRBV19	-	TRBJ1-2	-	TGTGCCAGTAGTATGGGGATGAACTATGGCTACACCTTC	CASSMGMNYGYTF
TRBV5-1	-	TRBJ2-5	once	TGCGCCAGCAGCTTGGATATGGGGAGGCAAGAGACCCAGTACTTC	CASSLDMGRQETQYF
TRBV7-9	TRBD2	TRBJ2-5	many	TGTGCCAGCAGCTTGATCCTAGCGGGGAAGGAGACCCAGTACTTC	CASSLILAGKETQYF
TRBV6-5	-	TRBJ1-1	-	TGTGCCAACAGTTACGACGGCAAAAACACTGAAGCTTTCTTT	CANSYDGKNTEAFF